This T cell receptor beta chain was documented in a study of cytomegalovirus exposure and HLA in healthy donors. Study-wide findings and caveats: Later on, an analysis tied approximately 17,000 TCR beta sequences to HLA alleles at 0.05 false discovery rate. Beyond CMV serostatus, there was no information to go on about immune exposure.

Concerning this clone itself: As yet, its antigen is unknown.

PCR was performed using 60 Vbeta and 13 Jbeta primers. Profiling relied on immunoSEQ multiplex PCR, and the TCRdb table lists in-frame clones only, not all of them. Of some 100,000 clones listed, 65% to 80% are singletons. CDR3 size: 15 residues. The ends lost 9 bases at V and 4 bases at J; junction bases unmatched: 14. Per the germline V gene, CDR1 is LNHDA and CDR2 is SQIVND (reference sequence). This chain links TRBV19 with TRBJ2-7, with TRBD1 matching over 8 bases. This TCR was recovered from a woman in her fifties or sixties in good health and CMV-seropositive. The sequenced material came from PBMCs. The chain's CDR3 is CASGAGSGTGYEQYF. In DNA form, the CDR3 reads TGTGCCAGCGGAGCCGGATCGGGGACAGGATACGAGCAGTACTTC. Based on the CDR3 plus reference TRBV19 and TRBJ2-7, the full variable domain is DGGITQSPKYLFRKEGQNVTLSCEQNLNHDAMYWYRQDPGQGLRLIYYSQIVNDFQKGDIAEGYSVSREKKESFPLTVTSAQKNPTAFYLCASGAGSGTGYEQYFGPGTRLTVT.